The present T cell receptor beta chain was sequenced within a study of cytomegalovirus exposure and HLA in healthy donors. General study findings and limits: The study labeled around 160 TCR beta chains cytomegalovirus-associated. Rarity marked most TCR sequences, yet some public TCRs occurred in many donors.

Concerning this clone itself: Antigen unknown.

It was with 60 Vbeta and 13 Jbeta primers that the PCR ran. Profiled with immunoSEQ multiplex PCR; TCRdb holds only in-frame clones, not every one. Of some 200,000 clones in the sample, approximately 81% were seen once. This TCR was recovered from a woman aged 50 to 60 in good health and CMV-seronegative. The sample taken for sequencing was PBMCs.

The CDR3 bases are TGTGCCACCAGTTTTGGGACATTCGATGGCTACACCTTC. It codes for CATSFGTFDGYTF. This chain links TRBV15 with TRBJ1-2; the D gene is possibly TRBD1 (6 bases). Germline V lookup: CDR1 LNHNV, CDR2 YYDKDF (reference sequence). Trimming stripped 6 bases from V and 6 bases from J, with 14 bases between. This CDR3 region has 13 residues.